The entry below gives a single T cell receptor (beta chain) sequence along with its context. This entry is derived from a study of blood T cell repertoires in COVID-19. Trimming pared 7 bases from V and 0 bases from J, leaving 14 bases between. The germline gives CDR1 SGHKS, CDR2 YYEKEE (reference sequence). The CDR3 extends over 14 amino acids. In the source study's methods: It was from reference gene primer amplification that nucleated cell counts were estimated. Method: immunoSEQ multiplex PCR; TCRdb's copy keeps in-frame clones and lacks some. V and J calls and clone size are given by that table; D and trimming were obtained from the DNA. Of 55,000 to 90,000 clones listed, more than 75% are singletons.

This chain links TRBV5-5 with TRBJ2-7; tentative D call: TRBD2 (5 bases). The TCR comes from a woman aged 55-69 years with acute or convalescent COVID-19. The sample taken for sequencing was peripheral blood. CDR3 nucleotide sequence: TGTGCCAGCGGCGAGACTATCACCTCCTACGAGCAGTACTTC. Translation: CASGETITSYEQYF.